This T cell receptor (beta chain) was sequenced during a study of blood T cell repertoires in COVID-19. Using immunoSEQ multiplex PCR, the repertoire was profiled, and TCRdb retains in-frame clones only, with some absent. The sample includes 300,000 to 400,000 clones, 80% to 90% of them seen just once. This clone has only one observation. Germline lookup yields CDR1 LGHDT and CDR2 YNNKEL (reference sequence). The CDR3 spans 17 residues. V was shortened by 1 base and J by 0 bases, with 10 bases between the two germline ends. The clonotype originates from a woman aged 60-70 years with COVID-19, enrolled during active disease. Sequencing was done on a sample of peripheral blood. This chain joins TRBV3-1 (or the pseudogene TRBV3-2) and TRBJ2-6; TRBD2 might be the D (5 bases). CDR3 sequence reads: CASSQVRDNSGANVLTF. The CDR3 DNA reads as TGTGCCAGCAGCCAAGTTCGGGATAACTCTGGGGCCAACGTCCTGACTTTC.